What follows describes a single TCR beta chain. Its specificity is not known. From germline, CDR1 is DFQATT and CDR2 SNEGSKA (reference sequence). V was cut by 1 base and J by 4 bases, with 19 bases left in between. This CDR3 comprises 16 residues. These data come from a study of vaccination and CD4 T cells after COVID-19. Study-wide context: The study drew post-COVID samples a median about 100 days after diagnosis (range 35 to 161). Overlapping spike peptides of SARS-CoV-2, HCoV-NL63, HCoV-OC43 and HCoV-229E stimulated the cells.

Treatment defined: roughly 10-day PBMC culture with coronavirus spike peptide pools or control peptides (ViraFEST assay). Under the ViraFEST approach, antigen-specific T cells were expanded with peptide pools and TCRs subsequently sequenced. Cultured CD4+ T cells had their DNA profiled by the Oncomine TCR Beta short-read assay. MiXCR, run by TCRdb on the PCR reads, gives a single entry per CDR3 protein. Among just under 20,000 distinct CDR3 sequences listed, roughly half were seen once. The source material was CD4+ T cells from blood, cultured in vitro. The clonotype comes from a human donor who had recovered from COVID-19. This chain uses TRBV20-1 with TRBJ1-2; a possible D gene is TRBD1 (6 bases). The CDR3: CSARARNGTSIYGYTF. As DNA, the CDR3 is TGCAGTGCTAGAGCTAGGAACGGGACATCAATCTATGGCTACACCTTC.